The subject of this entry is one T cell receptor beta chain. What it binds is unknown. This record comes from a study of cytomegalovirus exposure and HLA in healthy donors. Overall study context: Assignment to the Caucasian-associated ancestry cluster applied to around four fifths of the approximately 400 genotyped donors. Study-wide results and caveats: Earlier findings revealed that most TCR beta V segments proved productive either about 87% or about 30% of the time. Investigators reported 164 TCR beta chains as tied to cytomegalovirus.

The CDR3 sequence is 15 residues long. The germline gives CDR1 SGHTA, CDR2 FQGTGA. The V end was cut by 3 bases, the J end by 2 bases, with 11 bases between. The study ran its PCR with 60 Vbeta and 13 Jbeta primers. The table came from immunoSEQ multiplex PCR; TCRdb's copy has only in-frame clones and leaves some out. Its table records tens of thousands of clones. At collection, donors were nominally healthy, but unrecorded immune exposures were probable. The V and J genes are TRBV7-3 and TRBJ2-1, with D tentatively TRBD2 (6 bases). This clonotype originated in a man aged 35 to 55 in good health and CMV-seronegative. The sequencing input was PBMCs. This CDR3 is CASSFSTGAYNEQFF. The CDR3 DNA is TGTGCCAGCAGCTTTTCTACGGGGGCCTACAATGAGCAGTTCTTC.